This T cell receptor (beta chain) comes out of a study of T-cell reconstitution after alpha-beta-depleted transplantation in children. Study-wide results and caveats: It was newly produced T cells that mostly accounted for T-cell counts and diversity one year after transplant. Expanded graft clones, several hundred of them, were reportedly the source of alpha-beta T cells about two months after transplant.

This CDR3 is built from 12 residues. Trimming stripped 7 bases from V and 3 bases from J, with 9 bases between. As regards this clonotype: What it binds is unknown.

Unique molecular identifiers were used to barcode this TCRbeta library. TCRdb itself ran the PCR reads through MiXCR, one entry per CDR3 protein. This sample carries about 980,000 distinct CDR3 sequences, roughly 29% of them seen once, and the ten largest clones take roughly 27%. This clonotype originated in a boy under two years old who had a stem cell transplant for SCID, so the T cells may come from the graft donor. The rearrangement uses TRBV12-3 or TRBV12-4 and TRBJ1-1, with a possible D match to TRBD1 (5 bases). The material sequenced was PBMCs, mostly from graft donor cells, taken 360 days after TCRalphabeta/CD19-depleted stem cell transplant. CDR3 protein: CASMGQYTEAFF. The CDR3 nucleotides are TGTGCCAGCATGGGGCAGTACACTGAAGCTTTCTTT.